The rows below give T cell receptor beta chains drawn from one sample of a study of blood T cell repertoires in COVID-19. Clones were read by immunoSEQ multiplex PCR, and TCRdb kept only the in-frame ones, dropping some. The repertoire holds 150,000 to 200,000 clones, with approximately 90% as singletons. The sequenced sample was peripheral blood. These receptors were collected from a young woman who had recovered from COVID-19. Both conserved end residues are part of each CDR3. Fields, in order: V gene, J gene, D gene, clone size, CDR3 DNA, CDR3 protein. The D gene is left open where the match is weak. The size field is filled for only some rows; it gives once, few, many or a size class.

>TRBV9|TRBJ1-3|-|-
TGTGCCAGCAGCGGCGATGGGACATATGGAAACACCATATATTTT
CASSGDGTYGNTIYF
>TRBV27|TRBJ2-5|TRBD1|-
TGTGCCAGCAGTACGACAGGGCGTGAGACCCAGTACTTC
CASSTTGRETQYF
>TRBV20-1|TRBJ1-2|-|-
TGCAGTGCTAGAGCGGGGGTAGGCTACACCTTC
CSARAGVGYTF
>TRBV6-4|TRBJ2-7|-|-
TGTGCCAGCAGTGACTACAGGGAAGGGTATGGTACCTACGAGCAGTACTTC
CASSDYREGYGTYEQYF
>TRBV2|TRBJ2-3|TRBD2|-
TGTGCCAGCAGCGACCTCCGGACTAGCGGAGTGGCAGATACGCAGTATTTT
CASSDLRTSGVADTQYF
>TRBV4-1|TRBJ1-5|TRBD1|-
TGCGCCAGCAGCCAAGGGACAGGTCTTAATCAGCCCCAGCATTTT
CASSQGTGLNQPQHF
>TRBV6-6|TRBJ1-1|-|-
TGTGCCAGCAGTTACTCAGGGCGGGGCACTGAAGCTTTCTTT
CASSYSGRGTEAFF
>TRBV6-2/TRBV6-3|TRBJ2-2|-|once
TGTGCCAGCAGTTATTTATGGGGCAAATCCGGGGAGCTGTTTTTT
CASSYLWGKSGELFF
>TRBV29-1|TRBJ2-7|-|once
TGCAGCGTCGGGGAGCCTTACGAGCAGTACTTC
CSVGEPYEQYF
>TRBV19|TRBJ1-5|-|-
TGTGCCAGTAGTATGGTGGGCTTCGGCAATCAGCCCCAGCATTTT
CASSMVGFGNQPQHF
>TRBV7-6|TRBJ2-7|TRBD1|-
TGTGCCAGCAGCGCCCGGGACAGGAGTCCCTACGAGCAGTACTTC
CASSARDRSPYEQYF
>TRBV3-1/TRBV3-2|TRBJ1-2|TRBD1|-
TGTGCCAGCAGCCAACAGTGGGGACAGGGCTTCTATGGCTACACCTTC
CASSQQWGQGFYGYTF
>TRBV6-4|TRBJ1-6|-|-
TGTGCCAGCAGTGAAGGGGCCGATAATTCACCCCTCCACTTT
CASSEGADNSPLHF
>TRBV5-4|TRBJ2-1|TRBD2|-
TGTGCCAGCAGCTTGGGTACTAGCGGCTCCTACAATGAGCAGTTCTTC
CASSLGTSGSYNEQFF
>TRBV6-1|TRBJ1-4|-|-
TGTGCCAGCAGTGAACAGGCAGGGTCGGATGAAAAACTGTTTTTT
CASSEQAGSDEKLFF
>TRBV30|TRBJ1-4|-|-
TGTGCCTGGTCGACAGTGCTTGGTGAAAAACTGTTTTTT
CAWSTVLGEKLFF
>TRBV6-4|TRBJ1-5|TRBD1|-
TGTGCCAGCAGCTACGTGGGACAGGGGAAGGAGCCCCAGCATTTT
CASSYVGQGKEPQHF
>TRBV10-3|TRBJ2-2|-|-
TGTGCCATTGGGCCCGACGGGGCCGGGGAGCTGTTTTTT
CAIGPDGAGELFF
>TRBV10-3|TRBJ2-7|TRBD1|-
TGTGCCATCAGTGAGTCGGACAGGACTTACGAGCAGTACTTC
CAISESDRTYEQYF
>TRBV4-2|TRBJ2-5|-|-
TGTGCCAGCAGCCAAGAAGCTAGCAGAAGCCAAGAGACCCAGTACTTC
CASSQEASRSQETQYF
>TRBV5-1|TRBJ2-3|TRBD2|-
TGCGCCAGCAGCGCCAGACTAGCGGGAGTGGGGCCCGCAGATACGCAGTATTTT
CASSARLAGVGPADTQYF
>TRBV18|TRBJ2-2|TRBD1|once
TGTGCCAGCTCACCACGGGACAGGGGCTCCGGGGAGCTGTTTTTT
CASSPRDRGSGELFF
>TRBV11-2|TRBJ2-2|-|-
TGTGCCAGCAGCGTCCGAGGGCGCATCCCCGGGGAGCTGTTTTTT
CASSVRGRIPGELFF
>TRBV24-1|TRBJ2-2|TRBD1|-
TGTGCCACCAGTGATTGGCAGGGGGCCGGGGAGCTGTTTTTT
CATSDWQGAGELFF
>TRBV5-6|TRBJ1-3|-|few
TGTGCCAGCATCCGGGAGGGGTTAGGAAACACCATATATTTT
CASIREGLGNTIYF
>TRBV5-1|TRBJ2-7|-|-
TGCGCCAGCAGCTTGTTGGCGGTTAGCTCCTACGAGCAGTACTTC
CASSLLAVSSYEQYF
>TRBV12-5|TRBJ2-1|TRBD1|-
TGTGCTAGTGGTTTGGTAGGGACAGGGGGCGATGAGCAGTTCTTC
CASGLVGTGGDEQFF
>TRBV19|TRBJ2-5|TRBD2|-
TGTGCCAGTACCAAGCGGGGATGGACTGGAGAGACCCAGTACTTC
CASTKRGWTGETQYF
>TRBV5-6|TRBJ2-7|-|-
TGTGCCAGCACCCCCCGAGGGGGTTACGAGCAGTACTTC
CASTPRGGYEQYF
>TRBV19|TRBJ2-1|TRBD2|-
TGTGCCAGTAGTATCTCCTGGACTAGCTCCTACAATGAGCAGTTCTTC
CASSISWTSSYNEQFF
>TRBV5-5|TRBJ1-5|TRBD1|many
TGTGCCAGCAGCTTGGCGTTGGGACAGGCAAATCAGCCCCAGCATTTT
CASSLALGQANQPQHF
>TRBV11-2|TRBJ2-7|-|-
TGTGCCAGCAGCTTAGTAGTCTACGAGCAGTACTTC
CASSLVVYEQYF
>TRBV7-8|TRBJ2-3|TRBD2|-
TGTGCCAGCAGCACTAGACTAGCGGGAAAGACAGATACGCAGTATTTT
CASSTRLAGKTDTQYF
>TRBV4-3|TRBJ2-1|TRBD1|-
TGCGCCAGCAGCCCGGGACAGGGGGTCGATGAGCAGTTCTTC
CASSPGQGVDEQFF
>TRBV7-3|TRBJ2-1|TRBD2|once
TGTGCCAGCAGCTTCACCCTAGCGGCCGATGAGCAATTCTTC
CASSFTLAADEQFF
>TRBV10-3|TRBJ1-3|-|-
TGTGCCATCAGTGAGTCCCGACAGGAAATCTCTGGAAACACCATATATTTT
CAISESRQEISGNTIYF
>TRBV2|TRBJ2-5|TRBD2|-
TGTGCCAGGTCCGAGGGGCTAGCGGGAGTAGCCCAAGAGACCCAGTACTTC
CARSEGLAGVAQETQYF
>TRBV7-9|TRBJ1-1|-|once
TGTGCCAGCAGCAAGGAGAGGGCGGCGAACACTGAAGCTTTCTTT
CASSKERAANTEAFF
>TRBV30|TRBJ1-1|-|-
TGTGCCTGGAGTGTTCGGGGGAACACTGAAGCTTTCTTT
CAWSVRGNTEAFF
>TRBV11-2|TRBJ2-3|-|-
TGTGCCAGCAGCCCGCTTGATAGCGGAGATACGCAGTATTTT
CASSPLDSGDTQYF
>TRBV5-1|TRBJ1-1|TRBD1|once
TGCGCCAGCAGCTGGGGACAGGGTAGCACTGAAGCTTTCTTT
CASSWGQGSTEAFF
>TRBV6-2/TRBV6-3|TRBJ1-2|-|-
TGTGCCAGCAGTTCCCGGGGTCGCTATGGCTACACCTTC
CASSSRGRYGYTF
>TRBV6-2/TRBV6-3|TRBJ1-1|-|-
TGTGCCAGCAGTTGGCGGGGGCGCAACACTGAAGCTTTCTTT
CASSWRGRNTEAFF
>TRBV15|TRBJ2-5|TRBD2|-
TGTGCCACCAGCAGAGGCGGCGGGGGGGAGACCCAGTACTTC
CATSRGGGGETQYF
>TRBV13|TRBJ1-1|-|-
TGTGCCAGCATCGGGGGACTGAACACTGAAGCTTTCTTT
CASIGGLNTEAFF
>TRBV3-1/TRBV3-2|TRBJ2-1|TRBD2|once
TGTGCCAGCAGCGGGCGGACTAGCGGGAGGGCCAACTACAATGAGCAGTTCTTC
CASSGRTSGRANYNEQFF
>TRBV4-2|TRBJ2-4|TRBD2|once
TGTGCCAGCAGCCCTAGCGGGAGCGGAAACATTCAGTACTTC
CASSPSGSGNIQYF
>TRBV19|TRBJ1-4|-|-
TGTGCCAGTAGTATACGGGGTGCCCGGGAAAAACTGTTTTTT
CASSIRGAREKLFF
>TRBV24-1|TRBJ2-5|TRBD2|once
TGTGCCACCAGGCCCGGCGGGAGCCACCCAGGGGAGACCCAGTACTTC
CATRPGGSHPGETQYF
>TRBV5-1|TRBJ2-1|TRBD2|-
TGCGCCAGCAGCTTGTCCGGACTAGCGGGAGAATATGAGCAGTTCTTC
CASSLSGLAGEYEQFF
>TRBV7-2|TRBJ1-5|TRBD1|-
TGTGCCAGCAGCGACGGGACAGCCCGGAATCAGCCCCAGCATTTT
CASSDGTARNQPQHF
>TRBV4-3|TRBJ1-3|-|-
TGCGCCAGCAGCCTTTACCGGGACTCTGGAAACACCATATATTTT
CASSLYRDSGNTIYF
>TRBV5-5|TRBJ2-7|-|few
TGTGCCAGCAGCTTGGTCCAGGGCTACGAGCAGTACTTC
CASSLVQGYEQYF
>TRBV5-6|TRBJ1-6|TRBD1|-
TGTGCCAGCAGCACGCCGGGACAGGAGGCGTCCTATAATTCACCCCTCCACTTT
CASSTPGQEASYNSPLHF
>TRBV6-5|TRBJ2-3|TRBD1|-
TGTGCCAGCAGTTCTGGGACAGTCAGCACAGATACGCAGTATTTT
CASSSGTVSTDTQYF